This paragraph covers one TCR beta chain sequence. Antigen unknown. The entry originates in a study of identical twins. V dropped 6 bases and J dropped 0 bases, with 13 bases sitting between them. This CDR3 spans 15 amino acids. CDR1 and CDR2 (germline): SGHRS, YFSETQ. Study-wide findings and caveats: Models came in too low on out-of-frame TCR alpha sharing in monozygotic twins.

TCRdb re-called the 5' RACE reads through MiXCR, storing one row per CDR3 protein. In the table there are a few hundred thousand distinct CDR3 sequences, 9.5% to 10% of which are singletons. The sample was also linked to a second study, of yellow fever vaccine responses in identical twins.

The sequenced material came from PBMCs. The TCR comes from a woman aged 18-29 years in good health. V and J are TRBV5-1 and TRBJ2-1, with D hard to call. DNA of the CDR3: TGCGCCAGCACCCCGGACCGCCGCTCCTACAATGAGCAGTTCTTC. It encodes CASTPDRRSYNEQFF.